These T cell receptor beta chains were read from a single sample in a study of siplizumab effects on memory and regulatory T cells. Sequenced by immunoSEQ multiplex PCR; TCRdb stores in-frame clones only, minus some. The sample shows about 87,000 clones, about 90% of them seen only once. The specimen was CD4+ T cells sorted from blood. These receptors were obtained from a human donor in good health. Each CDR3 is given without its conserved first and last residue. Fields, in order: CDR3 length, J gene, V gene, CDR3 protein.

16	TRBJ1-1	TRBV7-2	ASSHYTRTGRRNTEAF
12	TRBJ2-3	TRBV27	ASSSRIATDTQY
13	TRBJ1-1	TRBV5-1	ASSPRQDSVTEAF
13	TRBJ1-3	TRBV7-9	ASSWDRGSGNTIY
13	TRBJ1-2	TRBV6-1	ASSVRTGLTYGYT
13	TRBJ2-1	TRBV7-2	ASRETGLGYNEQF
13	TRBJ2-1	TRBV5-1	ASSKDSRSYNEQF
10	TRBJ2-2	TRBV30	ARTGGFGELF
9	TRBJ2-3	TRBV7-2	ASSWADTQY
12	TRBJ1-2	TRBV19	ASSLGRTNYGYT
13	TRBJ2-1	TRBV27	ASSAQAGVPNEQF
13	TRBJ2-1	TRBV5-8	ASKVTDRVYNEQF
13	TRBJ1-3	TRBV18	ASSPQQTNRDTIY
14	TRBJ1-4	TRBV28	ASYDRLGATNEKLF
15	TRBJ2-4	TRBV4-1	ASSQPTSGREKNIQY
13	TRBJ1-5	TRBV30	AWSGEPVTNQPQH
11	TRBJ1-5	TRBV6-6	ASSYDQLGPQH
15	TRBJ2-7	TRBV5-8	ASSLYLTSGGSYEQY
9	TRBJ1-2	TRBV30	AWGLGQSYT
10	TRBJ2-7	TRBV27	ASRSYNYEQY
13	TRBJ1-1	TRBV10-3	ATTVDRGMNTEAF
13	TRBJ2-4	TRBV21-1	ASSGDGQGKNIQY
14	TRBJ2-2	TRBV19	ASSRNRGQGSGELF
12	TRBJ2-1	TRBV7-3	ASSLTLGSGQQF
14	TRBJ2-1	TRBV7-9	ASSHSLGALRDEQF
14	TRBJ2-1	TRBV5-1	ASSAISGGEYNEQF
16	TRBJ2-1	TRBV18	ASSPGQTSGSVINEQF
12	TRBJ1-5	TRBV4-1	ASSRGTGDRPQH
12	TRBJ1-1	TRBV5-1	ASSHPPTNTEAF
13	TRBJ2-1	TRBV7-9	ASSLAGGPENEQF
11	TRBJ1-4	TRBV29-1	SVTQGVREKLF
12	TRBJ1-1	TRBV7-9	ASSLIGGNTEAF
12	TRBJ1-1	TRBV15	ATSSGRLDTEAF
12	TRBJ1-4	TRBV9	ASSVAAGGEKLF
11	TRBJ2-3	TRBV6-1	ASSKDSTDTQY
12	TRBJ2-2	TRBV5-1	ASSSRGTDGELF
12	TRBJ1-1	TRBV18	ASSLGQGGNEAF
12	TRBJ2-7	TRBV10-3	AISDVAGAYEQY
12	TRBJ1-5	TRBV7-8	ASSLAGDNQPQH
11	TRBJ2-2	TRBV7-8	ASSPPVAGELF
12	TRBJ1-5	TRBV30	AWNRDRSNQPQH
15	TRBJ1-5	TRBV28	ASSPILLHRSNQPQH
10	TRBJ1-2	TRBV6-1	ASGGLDYGYT
13	TRBJ2-3	TRBV5-1	ASSLGGASTDTQY
13	TRBJ1-3	TRBV19	ASSAASARGNTIY
15	TRBJ2-7	TRBV5-6	ASSLEGRGFGSYEQY
11	TRBJ1-2	TRBV5-1	ATQGTGDNGYT
10	TRBJ1-2	TRBV5-4	ASSLFVAADT
11	TRBJ2-1	TRBV5-1	ASSLGSGRDQF
15	TRBJ1-4	TRBV19	ASSKMGVRKLDEKLF
13	TRBJ2-3	TRBV6-6	ASSYLDRLRDTQY
12	TRBJ1-1	TRBV9	ASSVLGESTEAF
13	TRBJ2-7	TRBV6-5	ASSYSTAGVNEQY
12	TRBJ1-2	TRBV30	AWSRDRGGYGYT